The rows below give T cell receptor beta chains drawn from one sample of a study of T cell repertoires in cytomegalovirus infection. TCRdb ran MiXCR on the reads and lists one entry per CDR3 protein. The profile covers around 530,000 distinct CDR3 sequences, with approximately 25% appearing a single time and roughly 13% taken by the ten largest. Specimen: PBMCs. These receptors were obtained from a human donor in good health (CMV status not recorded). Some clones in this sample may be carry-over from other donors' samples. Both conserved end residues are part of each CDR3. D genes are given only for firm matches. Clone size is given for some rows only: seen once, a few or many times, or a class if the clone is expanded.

TGTGCCAGCAGCCAAGGAGGAGAGAACACTGAAGCTTTCTTT | CASSQGGENTEAFF | TRBJ1-1 | TRBV3-1 | . | .
TGTGCCAGCAGCTTAGTACAGGGTCAAGAGACCCAGTACTTC | CASSLVQGQETQYF | TRBJ2-5 | TRBV7-2 | . | many
TGCAGTGCTAGATCGGGACTAGCGCGAAATGAGCAGTTCTTC | CSARSGLARNEQFF | TRBJ2-1 | TRBV20-1 | TRBD2 | .
TGTGCCAGCAGCTCATCGTGGGATACGCAGTATTTT | CASSSSWDTQYF | TRBJ2-3 | TRBV7-2 | . | many
TGTGCCAGCAGCTTATTCATCGGACAGGGGGCAGCTGGAAACACCATATATTTT | CASSLFIGQGAAGNTIYF | TRBJ1-3 | TRBV7-9 | TRBD1 | few
TGTGCCAGCAGCCAAGTACTAGCGGGAGTACAGTTCTTC | CASSQVLAGVQFF | TRBJ2-1 | TRBV3-1 | TRBD2 | .
TGTGCCAGCAGCTCGGACAGGGCTTCCTACGAGCAGTACTTC | CASSSDRASYEQYF | TRBJ2-7 | TRBV13 | TRBD1 | few
TGTGCCAGCAGTCCCCGGGGTCAGGCCACAGATACGCAGTATTTT | CASSPRGQATDTQYF | TRBJ2-3 | TRBV12-3/TRBV12-4 | . | once
TGTGCCAGCAGTCAAATACGACTAGCGGGAGGGGTCACCGGGGAGCTGTTTTTT | CASSQIRLAGGVTGELFF | TRBJ2-2 | TRBV6-5 | TRBD2 | once
TGCGCCAGCAGCCAAGAAGTAGGACAGGGGAACTATGGCTACACCTTC | CASSQEVGQGNYGYTF | TRBJ1-2 | TRBV4-3 | TRBD1 | few
TGTGCCATCAGTAGAGGGACCGACTATGGCTACACCTTC | CAISRGTDYGYTF | TRBJ1-2 | TRBV10-3 | . | .
TGCAGCGTGGCGGGGAACCCTACAGATACGCAGTATTTT | CSVAGNPTDTQYF | TRBJ2-3 | TRBV29-1 | . | .
TGTGCCAGCAGTTTGGCAGACTCGAACACTGAAGCTTTCTTT | CASSLADSNTEAFF | TRBJ1-1 | TRBV27 | . | few
TGTGCCAGCAGATTGACTAGCGGGAGACACGAGCAGTTCTTC | CASRLTSGRHEQFF | TRBJ2-1 | TRBV11-3 | TRBD2 | .
TGTGCCAGCAGGGCCCAGGGAAATAACTACGAGCAGTACTTC | CASRAQGNNYEQYF | TRBJ2-7 | TRBV6-1 | . | few
TGTGCCAGCACCCACCAACTAGCGGGAGGGCCTGATGAGCAGTTCTTC | CASTHQLAGGPDEQFF | TRBJ2-1 | TRBV7-2 | TRBD2 | many
TGTGCCAGTGGTGGACTAGCGGGAGGCAATGAGCAGTTCTTC | CASGGLAGGNEQFF | TRBJ2-1 | TRBV19 | TRBD2 | .
TGTGCCAGCAGCCCCTTAGCGGGAGCCTACGAGCAGTACTTC | CASSPLAGAYEQYF | TRBJ2-7 | TRBV7-8 | TRBD2 | many
TGTGCCAGCAGTCCCGTTGGACTAGCGGCTTCCTACAATGAGCAGTTCTTC | CASSPVGLAASYNEQFF | TRBJ2-1 | TRBV27 | TRBD2 | once
TGTGCCAGTAGTAGGAGGACAGCGGGGAACACTGAAGCTTTCTTT | CASSRRTAGNTEAFF | TRBJ1-1 | TRBV19 | . | few
TGTGCCAGCAGCTTAATTATACACACTGAAGCTTTCTTT | CASSLIIHTEAFF | TRBJ1-1 | TRBV7-2 | . | .
TGTGCCAGCAGTGGGGAGTCGAATGAGCAGTTCTTC | CASSGESNEQFF | TRBJ2-1 | TRBV2 | . | few
TGTGCCAGCAGCCCCCTTGCCACTAACACCGGGGAGCTGTTTTTT | CASSPLATNTGELFF | TRBJ2-2 | TRBV6-6 | . | .
TGTGCCAGCAGCTTAGTTAGCGGGGGGACCGTTTTCGCCGGGGAGCTGTTTTTT | CASSLVSGGTVFAGELFF | TRBJ2-2 | TRBV11-3 | TRBD2 | .
TGTGCCAGCAGTGAATTGAGGGACGATGGAGCTTTCTTT | CASSELRDDGAFF | TRBJ1-1 | TRBV25-1 | . | .
TGTGCCAGCAGTTGGTCCCTTAGCGGGAGCACAGATACGCAGTATTTT | CASSWSLSGSTDTQYF | TRBJ2-3 | TRBV27 | TRBD2 | .
TGTGCCAGCAGCCCCGGGGGGAGGGAGAATGGCTACACCTTC | CASSPGGRENGYTF | TRBJ1-2 | TRBV28 | . | .
TGTGCCAGCTGGGGGTGGGACCACAATCAGCCCCAGCATTTT | CASWGWDHNQPQHF | TRBJ1-5 | TRBV27 | . | .
TGTGCCAGCAGCTTAGACCGAAAACTGTTTTTT | CASSLDRKLFF | TRBJ1-4 | TRBV28 | . | .
TGTGCCAGCAGCTTAAAGTTTACCGAAGCCGTGAACTTC | CASSLKFTEAVNF | TRBJ2-5 | TRBV7-8 | . | many
TGTGCCAGCAGCCCTAACTCACGTTCACCCCTCCACTTT | CASSPNSRSPLHF | TRBJ1-6 | TRBV14 | . | .
TGCGCCAGCAGTTCAAGGCGACAGGGGACCCTCCCCCCTGACAATGAGCAGTTCTTC | CASSSRRQGTLPPDNEQFF | TRBJ2-1 | TRBV5-1 | TRBD1 | few
TGTGCCAGCAGCCTCACAGGGGGAATCAACTACTATGAGCAGTTCTTC | CASSLTGGINYYEQFF | TRBJ2-1 | TRBV7-9 | TRBD1 | many
TGCAGCGCTGGACGTTTAGAGGGTGAAAAACTGTTTTTT | CSAGRLEGEKLFF | TRBJ1-4 | TRBV29-1 | . | .
TGCGCCAGCAGCGACCAGGGTTTGGCAGATACGCAGTATTTT | CASSDQGLADTQYF | TRBJ2-3 | TRBV4-1 | . | few
TGTGCCAGCAGGGGGACAGGGCTGGGCTCCTACAATGAGCAGTTCTTC | CASRGTGLGSYNEQFF | TRBJ2-1 | TRBV7-8 | TRBD1 | many
TGTGCCAGTAGTATAGTTTCCGCGGTAGCGGTGTACGAGCAGTACTTC | CASSIVSAVAVYEQYF | TRBJ2-7 | TRBV19 | . | .
TGTGCTAGTGGTTTGAGCACAGGAACTCATTCACCCCTCCACTTT | CASGLSTGTHSPLHF | TRBJ1-6 | TRBV12-5 | . | few
TGCAGCGTTGAAGGATGGGTTACTGAAGCTTTCTTT | CSVEGWVTEAFF | TRBJ1-1 | TRBV29-1 | . | .
TGTGCCAGCAGCTTATCGCCCGCGGGAGAAACAGATACGCAGTATTTT | CASSLSPAGETDTQYF | TRBJ2-3 | TRBV7-3 | TRBD2 | .
TGTGCCATCCCAAAATCGCCTCGTAACTATGGCTACACCTTC | CAIPKSPRNYGYTF | TRBJ1-2 | TRBV7-9 | . | many
TGTGCCAGCAGTGGAGACATCAATGAAGCTTTCTTT | CASSGDINEAFF | TRBJ1-1 | TRBV6-1 | . | many
TGTGCCAGCAGCTTGGGGGGTACAAGCTCCTACGAGCAGTACTTC | CASSLGGTSSYEQYF | TRBJ2-7 | TRBV7-2 | . | many
TGTGCCAGCAGCGTGGGCGCCAATCAGCCCCAGCATTTT | CASSVGANQPQHF | TRBJ1-5 | TRBV7-9 | . | few
TGTGCCAGCACTTTAGACGTCCGGGGGGAGACCCAGTACTTC | CASTLDVRGETQYF | TRBJ2-5 | TRBV28 | . | .
TGTGCCAGCAGCTTTACCCTAGCGGGGGGTAACAATGAGCAGTTCTTC | CASSFTLAGGNNEQFF | TRBJ2-1 | TRBV7-7 | TRBD2 | .
TGTGCCAGCAGTTACTTTCTAGCGGGGAGCACCGGGGAGCTGTTTTTT | CASSYFLAGSTGELFF | TRBJ2-2 | TRBV6-8 | TRBD2 | .
TGTGCCAGCAGACAAGGAACAGGAAACACCATATATTTT | CASRQGTGNTIYF | TRBJ1-3 | TRBV6-2/TRBV6-3 | . | few
TGCGCCAGCAGCCAAGATCGGTGGACAGTCGGTGGCTACACCTTC | CASSQDRWTVGGYTF | TRBJ1-2 | TRBV4-3 | . | .
TGTGCCAGCAGCCAATGGGGACTTGAACGACAAGAGACCCAGTACTTC | CASSQWGLERQETQYF | TRBJ2-5 | TRBV7-2 | . | few
TGTGCCAGCAGCTTATTACAGGGGGCCTACGAGCAGTACTTC | CASSLLQGAYEQYF | TRBJ2-7 | TRBV7-2 | TRBD1 | many
TGTGCCAGCAGTCTCGGAGCAGTCACGGATACAGTCAGTGAAGGCTACTCCTTC | CASSLGAVTDTVSEGYSF | TRBJ1-2 | TRBV28 | . | .
TGTGCCAGCAGGAGGGCAGGGGTAGGGTATGGCTACACCTTC | CASRRAGVGYGYTF | TRBJ1-2 | TRBV12-3/TRBV12-4 | . | .